The 28 T cell receptor beta chains presented below share a single source sample, sequenced in a study of beta chain features in type 1 diabetes (dated 2018 in TCRdb). The library was prepared using the immunoSEQ multiplex PCR assay. The High Capacity cDNA Reverse Transcription Kit was used to reverse transcribe all of the isolated RNA, meaning that expressed TCRB transcripts were what got sequenced. Not all clones reach the TCRdb copy of this immuneACCESS table, which keeps in-frame sequences only. Checked studies attribute under half of the gap to unresolved V genes and leave the rest unexplained. The sample table shows 200,000 to 250,000 clones, and 13% to 15% are seen once. More than 0.02% of the sample goes to the ten largest clones. The sequenced sample was naive CD4+ T cells from blood. This sample's cell subset or site label indicates: true naive CD4+ T cells. These receptors all stem from a woman aged 40-49 years in good health.

This clone was detected a few times. The chain recombines TRBV5-1 with TRBJ1-2, with TRBD1 identical over 8 bases. Germline V gene lookup returns CDR1 SGHRS and CDR2 YFSETQ. J was trimmed by 10 bases and V by 4 bases; bases with no gene match: 12. The CDR3 length is 14 residues. The CDR3 coding sequence is TGCGCCAGCAGCCCCCGGACAGGGAGCGTGAACTACACCTTC. Translation gives CASSPRTGSVNYTF.

The chain recombines TRBV2 with TRBJ1-1; 7 bases are shared with TRBD1. With 4 bases clipped from V and 6 bases from J, the junction kept 8 bases outside the gene matches. The CDR3 consists of 14 residues. The germline V gene has CDR1 SNHLY and CDR2 FYNNEI. CDR3 in amino acids: CASSATTGVAEAFF. The CDR3 coding sequence is TGTGCCAGCAGTGCCACCACAGGGGTGGCTGAAGCTTTCTTT.

The CDR3 bases are TGCAGCGCCCGGGTGGGGACAGTAACCTACGAGCAGTACTTC. The encoded protein is CSARVGTVTYEQYF. The chain links TRBV29-1 to TRBJ2-7, with TRBD1 identical over 7 bases. The length of the CDR3 is 14 residues. J gave up 2 bases and V 7 bases, and 11 bases lay outside the gene matches. Germline V gene lookup returns CDR1 SQVTM and CDR2 ANQGSEA.

This clone was counted between two and nine times. The rearrangement joins TRBV2 to TRBJ1-2; no clear D. This CDR3 has 12 amino acids. CDR1 and CDR2 from the germline V gene are SNHLY and FYNNEI. V shed 6 bases and J shed 4 bases, with 9 bases lying between them. The DNA of the CDR3 is TGTGCCAGCAGCCAACAGACCTATGGCTACACCTTC. Its translation is CASSQQTYGYTF.

This clone was recorded a few times. This chain joins TRBV6-1 and TRBJ2-1; no reliable D call. This CDR3 spans 12 amino acids. CDR1 is MNHNS and CDR2 is SASEGT in the germline V gene. Trimming took 5 bases from V and 7 from J, leaving 9 bases between them. CDR3 sequence reads: CASSRRRNEQFF. CDR3 sequence (DNA): TGTGCCAGCAGTCGCAGGCGAAATGAGCAGTTCTTC.

In its sample, this clone was seen a few times. This sequence joins TRBV9 and TRBJ2-2, with D possibly matching TRBD1 (6 bases). The germline gives CDR1 SGDLS, CDR2 YYNGEE. V was pared by 3 bases and J by 2 bases, with 11 bases between. The CDR3 extends over 15 amino acids. The CDR3 DNA reads as TGTGCCAGCAGCGGTAGACAGGCCAACACCGGGGAGCTGTTTTTT. Its translation: CASSGRQANTGELFF.

V and J are TRBV2 and TRBJ2-2; D unresolved. Looked up from germline, CDR1 is SNHLY and CDR2 is FYNNEI. Trimming left V 10 bases short and J 4 bases short, with 16 bases between. This CDR3 spans 14 amino acids. CDR3 loop: CATRPLLSTGELFF. The CDR3 bases are TGTGCCACCCGCCCCCTACTGAGCACCGGGGAGCTGTTTTTT. Complete variable domain (other parts from reference TRBV2 and TRBJ2-2): EPEVTQTPSHQVTQMGQEVILRCVPISNHLYFYWYRQILGQKVEFLVSFYNNEISEKSEIFDDQFSVERPDGSNFTLKIRSTKLEDSAMYFCATRPLLSTGELFFGEGSRLTVL.

The V and J genes are TRBV6-6 and TRBJ2-3; possible D gene TRBD2, 5 bases. The CDR3 loop spans 16 amino acids. The germline CDR1 and CDR2 sequences are MNHNY and SVGAGI (reference sequence). V shed 7 bases and J shed 1 base, with 18 bases lying between them. The CDR3 DNA follows: TGTGCCAGCACCGAAAACAGAGGGTTGGGCACAGATACGCAGTATTTT. Residues: CASTENRGLGTDTQYF.

The chain combines TRBV5-1 with TRBJ2-7; 8 nucleotides match TRBD1. Germline V gene data show CDR1 as SGHRS and CDR2 as YFSETQ. The CDR3 length is 14 residues. The trim removed 0 bases at V and 3 bases at J, leaving 2 bases unmatched. CDR3 coding DNA: TGCGCCAGCAGCTTGGGGACAGGGTACTACGAGCAGTACTTC. Translated: CASSLGTGYYEQYF.

The rearrangement links TRBV2 to TRBJ2-3; possible D gene TRBD2, 5 bases. Between the trimmed V and J ends, which lost 6 bases and 5 bases, there was a span of 12 bases. The CDR3 loop spans 13 amino acids. CDR1 SNHLY and CDR2 FYNNEI come from the germline V gene. CDR3 region: CASRRTDGDTQYF. In DNA form, the CDR3 reads TGTGCCAGCAGACGGACTGACGGAGATACGCAGTATTTT.

This chain joins TRBV9 and TRBJ2-6; 9 bases match TRBD1. Germline V gives CDR1 SGDLS, CDR2 YYNGEE. The trim removed 0 bases at V and 4 bases at J, leaving 11 bases unmatched. This CDR3 is 19 amino acids long. CDR3 protein: CASSVVPGQGSPGANVLTF. CDR3 nucleotides: TGTGCCAGCAGCGTAGTGCCGGGACAGGGATCTCCCGGGGCCAACGTCCTGACTTTC.

The rearrangement links TRBV10-3 to TRBJ2-2; D not certain. V was clipped by 10 bases and J by 4 bases, with 16 bases between them. Germline CDR1 reads ENHRY; CDR2 reads SYGVKD. CDR3 size: 14 residues. This chain's CDR3 is CASTPTGATGELFF. The CDR3 DNA follows: TGTGCCAGTACTCCGACCGGAGCCACCGGGGAGCTGTTTTTT.

This clone was counted a few times. This chain links TRBV7-2 with TRBJ2-3; 10 positions agree with TRBD2. The CDR3 is 15 amino acids. CDR1 is SGHTA, CDR2 FQGNSA, per germline. Trimming at V came to 6 bases and at J to 5 bases, leaving 8 bases not matched to a gene. CDR3 sequence reads: CASSSQAGGRDTQYF. In nucleotides, the CDR3 is TGTGCCAGCAGTTCTCAAGCGGGGGGGCGAGATACGCAGTATTTT.

The V and J genes are TRBV7-2 and TRBJ2-4; no clear D gene. Per germline, CDR1 SGHTA and CDR2 FQGNSA. The CDR3 runs 14 residues. The germline V and J ends were trimmed by 6 bases and 11 bases, with 20 bases remaining between them. CDR3 sequence reads: CASSIPVRPLVQYF. CDR3 DNA sequence: TGTGCCAGCAGTATACCTGTTAGGCCGCTAGTTCAGTACTTC. The full variable domain, completed using reference TRBV7-2 and TRBJ2-4, is GAGVSQSPSNKVTEKGKDVELRCDPISGHTALYWYRQSLGQGLEFLIYFQGNSAPDKSGLPSDRFSAERTGGSVSTLTIQRTQQEDSAVYLCASSIPVRPLVQYFGAGTRLSVL.

The chain carries TRBV7-9 and TRBJ2-7; a possible D gene is TRBD2 (6 bases). The CDR3 totals 13 residues. CDR1 and CDR2 from the germline V gene are SEHNR and FQNEAQ (reference sequence). V lost 5 bases and J 0 bases, leaving 8 bases between the germline ends. CDR3 protein: CASSRTISYEQYF. DNA of the CDR3: TGTGCCAGCAGCCGGACTATCTCCTACGAGCAGTACTTC.

The chain joins TRBV5-1 to TRBJ1-5; TRBD1 matches 7 bases. The CDR3 length is 15 residues. Trimming at V came to 3 bases and at J to 3 bases, leaving 6 bases not matched to a gene. Looked up from germline, CDR1 is SGHRS and CDR2 is YFSETQ. The CDR3 spells CASSSTGEVNQPQHF. In DNA, the CDR3 is TGCGCCAGCAGCTCCACAGGGGAAGTCAATCAGCCCCAGCATTTT. Drawing the rest from reference TRBV5-1 and TRBJ1-5, the complete variable domain is KAGVTQTPRYLIKTRGQQVTLSCSPISGHRSVSWYQQTPGQGLQFLFEYFSETQRNKGNFPGRFSGRQFSNSRSEMNVSTLELGDSALYLCASSSTGEVNQPQHFGDGTRLSIL.

This clone turned up a few times. The chain combines TRBV4-2 with TRBJ2-2; 15 nucleotides agree with TRBD2. J was trimmed by 4 bases and V by 3 bases; bases with no gene match: 6. The CDR3 has 18 residues. The germline CDR1 and CDR2 sequences are LGHNA and YNFKEQ. The CDR3 nucleotides read TGTGCCAGCAGCCATACGGGACTAGCGGGGGGCGGCACCGGGGAGCTGTTTTTT. Amino acids: CASSHTGLAGGGTGELFF.

This clone was seen a few times. The chain combines TRBV7-9 with TRBJ1-5; D is perhaps TRBD1 (5 bases). Per the germline V gene, CDR1 is SEHNR and CDR2 is FQNEAQ (reference sequence). This CDR3 contains 16 residues. V was shortened by 2 bases and J by 2 bases, with 13 bases between the two germline ends. In DNA, the CDR3 is TGTGCCAGCAGCTTAACAGGCGGGGGGGGCAATCAGCCCCAGCATTTT. Amino acid sequence: CASSLTGGGGNQPQHF.

The chain couples TRBV9 to TRBJ2-2; TRBD1 matches at 7 bases. Germline V gene data show CDR1 as SGDLS and CDR2 as YYNGEE. With 0 bases clipped from V and 7 bases from J, the junction kept 0 bases outside the gene matches. The CDR3 has 13 residues. In DNA form, the CDR3 reads TGTGCCAGCAGCGTAGCAGGGGGCGGGGAGCTGTTTTTT. The encoded protein is CASSVAGGGELFF. The variable domain in full, with the rest retrieved from reference TRBV9 and TRBJ2-2, is DSGVTQTPKHLITATGQRVTLRCSPRSGDLSVYWYQQSLDQGLQFLIQYYNGEERAKGNILERFSAQQFPDLHSELNLSSLELGDSALYFCASSVAGGGELFFGEGSRLTVL.

The V call is TRBV23-1, the J call TRBJ2-7; 10 bases match TRBD1. TRBV23-1 is sorted into the ORF group, with uncertain function. The CDR3 is 18 residues long. V was clipped by 0 bases and J by 2 bases; unmatched bases: 10. The CDR3 region has the DNA TGCGCCAGCAGTCAATCGAGCGTGTCTGGGACAGGGGCCTACGAGCAGTACTTC. It specifies CASSQSSVSGTGAYEQYF.

The J gene is TRBJ2-1, the V gene TRBV10-1, with 9 positions matching TRBD2. CDR3 length equals 19 residues. Germline V gene lookup returns CDR1 WNHNN and CDR2 SYGVQD (reference sequence). Losses at the gene ends were 7 bases for V and 0 bases for J; bases not matched to a gene: 16. The CDR3 nucleotides read TGCGCCAGCAAAGTACGAGCGGGGGGATACGGGAGCTCCTACAATGAGCAGTTCTTC. Its protein product is CASKVRAGGYGSSYNEQFF.

This chain uses TRBV6-5 with TRBJ2-7, with TRBD2 matching 7 bases. The V gene's germline CDR1 is MNHEY and CDR2 SVGAGI. The CDR3 covers 12 residues. V shed 7 bases and J 4 bases; nucleotides not matched to a gene: 4. The CDR3 DNA sequence: TGTGCCAGCAAGGGAGGGCGTTACGAGCAGTACTTC. Translating it yields CASKGGRYEQYF.

This clone was seen a handful of times. The rearrangement joins TRBV5-1 to TRBJ2-5; D perhaps matches TRBD1 (6 bases). V lost 2 bases to trimming and J lost 3 bases, with 8 bases between them. Germline assignment: CDR1 SGHRS and CDR2 YFSETQ. This CDR3 has 13 amino acids. CDR3 residues: CASSFGQKETQYF. The CDR3 DNA sequence: TGCGCCAGCAGCTTTGGACAGAAAGAGACCCAGTACTTC.

The V and J genes are TRBV29-1 and TRBJ1-4; 8 bases map to TRBD1. The germline gives CDR1 SQVTM, CDR2 ANQGSEA. The J segment lost 7 bases and the V segment lost 6 bases, leaving 7 bases of the junction unmatched. The CDR3 runs 13 residues. The CDR3: CSVRTGTAEKLFF. Written as DNA, the CDR3 is TGCAGCGTCCGGACAGGGACCGCTGAAAAACTGTTTTTT.

The chain carries TRBV9 and TRBJ2-7; TRBD1 matches at 11 bases. The CDR3 is made up of 16 amino acids. J lost 3 bases, V lost 5 bases, and 10 bases had no gene match. Looked up from germline, CDR1 is SGDLS and CDR2 is YYNGEE. This CDR3 reads CASSGTGTGGLYEQYF. In DNA form, the CDR3 reads TGTGCCAGCAGTGGCACCGGGACAGGGGGTCTCTACGAGCAGTACTTC. The whole variable domain, filled in from reference TRBV9 and TRBJ2-7, reads DSGVTQTPKHLITATGQRVTLRCSPRSGDLSVYWYQQSLDQGLQFLIQYYNGEERAKGNILERFSAQQFPDLHSELNLSSLELGDSALYFCASSGTGTGGLYEQYFGPGTRLTVT.

This clone was observed a few times. V is TRBV7-2 and J is TRBJ2-6; D is perhaps TRBD1 (6 bases). The ends were cut back, 2 bases at V and 2 bases at J, with 10 bases in the middle. The CDR3 sequence is 16 residues long. In germline, CDR1 is SGHTA, CDR2 FQGNSA. The CDR3, as DNA: TGTGCCAGCAGCTTACCTCGACAGGCTGGGGCCAACGTCCTGACTTTC. Its translation: CASSLPRQAGANVLTF.

The gene calls are TRBV29-1 and TRBJ1-3, with unresolved D. Germline V gene lookup returns CDR1 SQVTM and CDR2 ANQGSEA. The CDR3 runs 12 residues. The CDR3 sequence: CSFRSFGNTIYF. The CDR3 DNA reads TGCAGTTTCAGGTCGTTCGGAAACACCATATATTTT.

There are a few counts of this clone. The chain combines TRBV4-1 with TRBJ2-7; no clear D. V was clipped by 1 base and J by 3 bases, with 10 bases between them. Germline V gene data show CDR1 as MGHRA and CDR2 as YSYEKL. The CDR3 is 14 amino acids. The CDR3 loop is CASSQVIQDYEQYF. In DNA, the CDR3 is TGCGCCAGCAGCCAAGTCATCCAGGACTACGAGCAGTACTTC.